This T cell receptor beta chain was profiled in a study of blood T cell repertoires in COVID-19. The table came from immunoSEQ multiplex PCR; TCRdb's copy has only in-frame clones and leaves some out. This table has about 97,000 clones, around 87% appearing once. V was shortened by 5 bases and J by 2 bases, with 9 bases between the two germline ends. CDR1 is SQVTM, CDR2 ANQGSEA, per germline. This CDR3 is built from 12 residues. Sequenced: peripheral blood. The chain uses TRBV29-1 and TRBJ2-5; no definite D call. The clonotype was recovered from a human donor in a cohort sampled during active COVID-19. CDR3 sequence (DNA): TGCAGCGTTAATCTACAGCAAGAGACCCAGTACTTC. Protein: CSVNLQQETQYF. Supplemented by reference TRBV29-1 and TRBJ2-5, the full variable domain reads SAVISQKPSRDICQRGTSLTIQCQVDSQVTMMFWYRQQPGQSLTLIATANQGSEATYESGFVIDKFPISRPNLTFSTLTVSNMSPEDSSIYLCSVNLQQETQYFGPGTRLLVL.